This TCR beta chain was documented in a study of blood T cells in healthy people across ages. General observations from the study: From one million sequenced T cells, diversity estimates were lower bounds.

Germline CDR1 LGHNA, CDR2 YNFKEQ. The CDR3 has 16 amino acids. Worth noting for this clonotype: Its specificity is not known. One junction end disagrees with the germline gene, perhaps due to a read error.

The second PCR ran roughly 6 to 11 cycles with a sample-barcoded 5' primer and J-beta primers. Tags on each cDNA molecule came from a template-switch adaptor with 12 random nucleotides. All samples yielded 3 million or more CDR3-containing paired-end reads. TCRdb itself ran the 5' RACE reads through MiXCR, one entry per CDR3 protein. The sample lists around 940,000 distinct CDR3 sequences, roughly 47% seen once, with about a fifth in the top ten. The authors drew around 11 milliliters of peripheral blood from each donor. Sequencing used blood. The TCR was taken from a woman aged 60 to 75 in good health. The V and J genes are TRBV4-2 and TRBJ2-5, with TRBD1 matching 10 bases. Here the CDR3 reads CAGSQRTGGAQETQYF. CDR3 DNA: TGTGCCGGCAGCCAGAGGACAGGGGGAGCCCAAGAGACCCAGTACTTC.